One sample yielded the 5 T cell receptor beta chains listed below, sequenced in a study of blood T cells in healthy people across ages. PCR was performed a second time for about 6 to 12 cycles using a sample-barcoded 5' primer and a J-beta primer mix. TCRdb re-called the 5' RACE reads with MiXCR, one entry per CDR3 protein. The sample consists of hundreds of thousands of distinct CDR3 sequences, around 25% of them appearing once. The same sample was also studied in work on T cells of mothers and their children.

The specimen was blood. The source of these receptors is a boy between 10 and 17 years old in good health.

This clonotype was detected many times. V gene TRBV6-6 combines with J gene TRBJ2-2; D unclear. Trimming removed 4 bases at V and 1 base at J, with 10 bases between. The CDR3 is 15 amino acids. Germline V gene data show CDR1 as MNHNY and CDR2 as SVGAGI (reference sequence). The CDR3 region is CASSWAGVNTGELFF. Written as DNA, the CDR3 is TGTGCCAGCAGTTGGGCTGGGGTGAACACCGGGGAGCTGTTTTTT.

The chain recombines TRBV12-3 or TRBV12-4 with TRBJ2-7; the D call may be TRBD1 or TRBD2 (5 bases each). This CDR3 contains 13 residues. V was trimmed by 5 bases and J by 7 bases, leaving 15 bases between them. CDR3 in DNA: TGTGCCAGCAGTCCGGGACGGCGAGAGGAGCAGTACTTC. Its translation is CASSPGRREEQYF.

The rearrangement links TRBV12-3 or TRBV12-4 to TRBJ2-7; maybe TRBD2 (5 bases). CDR3 length equals 15 residues. V lost 5 bases and J lost 2, with 16 bases in between. The CDR3 protein is CASSGRHTDTYEQYF. The CDR3 DNA sequence: TGTGCCAGCAGTGGGAGACATACCGATACCTACGAGCAGTACTTC.

The rearrangement uses TRBV15 and TRBJ2-5; D remains unclear. Trimming left V 3 bases short and J 5 bases short, with 13 bases between. The germline V gene encodes CDR1 LNHNV and CDR2 YYDKDF (reference sequence). CDR3 length: 14 amino acids. The CDR3 nucleotides read TGTGCCACCAGCAGTTCCGGGCTCGACGAGACCCAGTACTTC. This codes for CATSSSGLDETQYF.

The gene calls are TRBV20-1 and TRBJ2-5; 8 nucleotides match TRBD2. The ends lost 6 bases at V and 1 base at J; junction bases unmatched: 10. The CDR3 has 15 amino acids. CDR1 DFQATT and CDR2 SNEGSKA come from the germline V gene (reference sequence). CDR3 region: CSAQEVAGTQETQYF. The CDR3 region has the DNA TGCAGTGCCCAGGAAGTAGCGGGGACCCAAGAGACCCAGTACTTC.